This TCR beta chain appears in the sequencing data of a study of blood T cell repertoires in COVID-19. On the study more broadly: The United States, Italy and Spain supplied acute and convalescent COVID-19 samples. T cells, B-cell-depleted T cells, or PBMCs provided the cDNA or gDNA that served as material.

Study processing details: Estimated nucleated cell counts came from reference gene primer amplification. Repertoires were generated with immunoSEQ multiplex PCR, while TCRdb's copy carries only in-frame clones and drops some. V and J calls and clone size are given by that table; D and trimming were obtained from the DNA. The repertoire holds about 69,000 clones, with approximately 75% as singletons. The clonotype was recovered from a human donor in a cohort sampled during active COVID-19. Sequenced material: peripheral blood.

The CDR3: CASTPDRPNQPQHF. CDR3 nucleotides: TGTGCCAGTACCCCGGACAGGCCCAATCAGCCCCAGCATTTT. The chain employs TRBV19 and TRBJ1-5, with 7 nucleotides matching TRBD1. Germline assignment: CDR1 LNHDA and CDR2 SQIVND (reference sequence). The CDR3 length is 14 residues. The ends lost 7 bases at V and 3 bases at J; junction bases unmatched: 6. Using reference TRBV19 and TRBJ1-5 for the parts outside the CDR3, the full variable domain is DGGITQSPKYLFRKEGQNVTLSCEQNLNHDAMYWYRQDPGQGLRLIYYSQIVNDFQKGDIAEGYSVSREKKESFPLTVTSAQKNPTAFYLCASTPDRPNQPQHFGDGTRLSIL.